The 29 T cell receptor beta chains presented below share a single source sample, sequenced in a study of shared clonotypes between healthy human individuals. Libraries were prepared by immunoSEQ multiplex PCR; TCRdb keeps only in-frame clonotypes and omits some of them. The sample carries some 2,400,000 clones, nearly 97% recorded once. The sequenced sample consisted of naive CD4+ T cells sorted from blood. The subset was: CD45RA+ positively selected. The origin of the receptors is a man aged 18 to 30 in good health.

The chain couples TRBV2 to TRBJ1-2; D remains ambiguous. The CDR3 sequence is 15 residues long. The germline V gene encodes CDR1 SNHLY and CDR2 FYNNEI. V gave up 1 base and J gave up 0 bases, with 9 bases separating them. The CDR3 loop is CASSEGQSPNYGYTF. As DNA, the CDR3 is TGTGCCAGCAGTGAAGGGCAGTCACCTAACTATGGCTACACCTTC.

The rearrangement uses TRBV7-2 and TRBJ1-1, with 9 nucleotides matching TRBD1. Trimming removed 5 bases from V and 1 base from J; junction bases left unmatched: 5. This CDR3 comprises 15 residues. Germline V gene lookup returns CDR1 SGHTA and CDR2 FQGNSA. This CDR3 reads CASSPGQGRNTEAFF. CDR3 bases: TGTGCCAGCAGCCCCGGACAGGGGAGGAACACTGAAGCTTTCTTT.

The chain carries TRBV6-5 and TRBJ1-2; 7 bases align to TRBD1. Germline V gives CDR1 MNHEY, CDR2 SVGAGI. V lost 10 bases and J lost 4; bases outside the gene matches: 9. This CDR3 contains 13 residues. CDR3 sequence reads: CATRSGGLYGYTF. The CDR3, as DNA: TGTGCCACCAGATCAGGGGGACTCTATGGCTACACCTTC.

The genes are TRBV7-9 and TRBJ1-2, with 7 bases that match TRBD1. Germline-derived CDR1 and CDR2 are SEHNR and FQNEAQ (reference sequence). Trimming took 1 base from V and 7 from J; bases not matched to a gene: 6. The CDR3 consists of 14 residues. The CDR3 nucleotides are TGTGCCAGCAGCTTAGGAGGGGGCGCTCTTGGCTACACCTTC. Protein sequence: CASSLGGGALGYTF.

This chain links TRBV7-9 with TRBJ2-5, with TRBD2 identical over 12 bases. Germline CDR1 is SEHNR and CDR2 is FQNEAQ (reference sequence). The trim removed 2 bases at V and 0 bases at J, leaving 1 base unmatched. This CDR3 has 16 amino acids. CDR3 sequence reads: CASSLTSGGYQETQYF. The CDR3, as DNA: TGTGCCAGCAGCTTAACTAGCGGGGGGTACCAAGAGACCCAGTACTTC.

The chain uses TRBV7-2 and TRBJ1-1; D uncertain. The CDR3 length is 13 residues. V was pared by 3 bases and J by 6 bases, with 11 bases between. The germline gives CDR1 SGHTA, CDR2 FQGNSA. DNA for the CDR3: TGTGCCAGCAGCTTTCTCATCGGGGCTGAAGCTTTCTTT. Amino acids: CASSFLIGAEAFF.

The chain links TRBV19 to TRBJ2-7; TRBD1 matches 10 bases. The germline V gene has CDR1 LNHDA and CDR2 SQIVND (reference sequence). The CDR3 runs to 16 residues. The trim removed 3 bases at V and 2 bases at J, leaving 7 bases unmatched. The DNA of the CDR3 is TGTGCCAGTAGTATCCTACCGGGACAGGGGACCTACGAGCAGTACTTC. Protein: CASSILPGQGTYEQYF.

The chain joins TRBV25-1 to TRBJ2-1, with a tentative D call TRBD1 (5 bases). V was shortened by 0 bases and J by 4 bases, with 10 bases between the two germline ends. The CDR3 loop spans 15 amino acids. Germline loops: CDR1 MGHDK, CDR2 SYGVNS. The CDR3 loop is CASSEYAGIYNEQFF. CDR3 nucleotide sequence: TGTGCCAGCAGTGAATATGCAGGGATTTACAATGAGCAGTTCTTC.

The chain combines TRBV30 with TRBJ1-1, with D perhaps matching TRBD1 (5 bases). Germline V CDR1 and CDR2: GTSNPN, SVGIG (reference sequence). Trimming shortened V by 0 bases and J by 4 bases, and 18 bases separated the two germline ends. CDR3 length: 16 residues. The CDR3 protein is CAWSVGWGVEGTEAFF. In DNA, the CDR3 is TGTGCCTGGAGTGTCGGTTGGGGGGTGGAGGGCACTGAAGCTTTCTTT.

V is TRBV27 and J is TRBJ1-2; no reliable D call. Trimming removed 0 bases at V and 5 bases at J, with 7 bases between. CDR3 length: 13 residues. Germline lookup yields CDR1 MNHEY and CDR2 SMNVEV (reference sequence). The CDR3 reads CASSLSKAYGYTF. The CDR3 DNA reads as TGTGCCAGCAGTTTATCTAAGGCTTATGGCTACACCTTC.

Note on this clone: Additional DNA sequences in this sample encode the identical CDR3. The chain joins TRBV6-5 to TRBJ2-5; unclear D gene. CDR1 MNHEY and CDR2 SVGAGI come from the germline V gene. The CDR3 contains 14 residues. Between the trimmed V and J ends, which lost 0 bases and 1 base, there was a span of 6 bases. CDR3 amino acids: CASSYSSLQETQYF. CDR3 coding DNA: TGTGCCAGCAGTTACTCGAGTCTCCAAGAGACCCAGTACTTC.

This chain connects TRBV7-2 to TRBJ1-2; 7 bases agree with TRBD1. V gave up 5 bases and J gave up 3 bases; unmatched junction bases: 6. The germline CDR1 and CDR2 sequences are SGHTA and FQGNSA. The CDR3 sequence is 14 residues long. The CDR3 sequence: CASSARQGDYGYTF. CDR3 in DNA: TGTGCCAGCAGCGCCAGACAGGGCGACTATGGCTACACCTTC.

CDR3 sequence: CASSPELSTGTNEKLFF. The CDR3 DNA follows: TGCGCCAGCAGCCCTGAACTCAGTACAGGGACTAATGAAAAACTGTTTTTT. The chain carries TRBV5-1 and TRBJ1-4; tentatively, D is TRBD1 (6 bases). CDR3 length: 17 residues. V lost 4 bases, J lost 2 bases, and 18 bases lay in between. Looked up from germline, CDR1 is SGHRS and CDR2 is YFSETQ.

The chain recombines TRBV12-5 with TRBJ2-3, with D possibly matching TRBD1 (6 bases). The V gene's germline CDR1 is LGHNT and CDR2 FRNRAP. This CDR3 is 16 amino acids long. Trimming left V 1 base short and J 2 bases short, with 13 bases between. CDR3 DNA: TGTGCTAGTGGTTTGGGCAGGGGCCATTTCACAGATACGCAGTATTTT. It yields the protein CASGLGRGHFTDTQYF. The entire variable domain, with the rest obtained from reference TRBV12-5 and TRBJ2-3, is as follows: DARVTQTPRHKVTEMGQEVTMRCQPILGHNTVFWYRQTMMQGLELLAYFRNRAPLDDSGMPKDRFSAEMPDATLATLKIQPSEPRDSAVYFCASGLGRGHFTDTQYFGPGTRLTVL.

The rearrangement links TRBV7-9 to TRBJ2-3; no reliable D call. This CDR3 spans 14 amino acids. CDR1 SEHNR and CDR2 FQNEAQ come from the germline V gene (reference sequence). Trimming took 5 bases from V and 4 from J, leaving 13 bases between them. The CDR3 bases are TGTGCCAGCAGCCCCTCCCTAAGTGCAGATACGCAGTATTTT. The encoded protein is CASSPSLSADTQYF.

V usage is TRBV6-6 and J usage is TRBJ1-1; weak D call: TRBD1 (6 bases). The CDR3 is 15 amino acids. Germline values: CDR1 MNHNY, CDR2 SVGAGI (reference sequence). Between the trimmed V and J ends, which lost 2 bases and 2 bases, there was a span of 12 bases. CDR3 DNA: TGTGCCAGCAGTTACACGACAGGATCTAACACTGAAGCTTTCTTT. Translation: CASSYTTGSNTEAFF.

This clone was detected once. CDR3 residues: CASSPPSGQGYYEQYF. CDR3 bases: TGTGCCAGCAGCCCACCCTCGGGACAGGGGTACTACGAGCAGTACTTC. V usage is TRBV7-9 and J usage is TRBJ2-7, with 10 bases identical to TRBD1. The trim removed 5 bases at V and 3 bases at J, leaving 10 bases unmatched. This CDR3 contains 16 residues. Germline CDR1 reads SEHNR; CDR2 reads FQNEAQ (reference sequence).

This clone was seen more than once but under ten times. The chain has TRBV28 and TRBJ1-1, with D hard to call. The CDR3 is made up of 10 amino acids. Germline CDR1 is MDHEN and CDR2 is SYDVKM. V shed 10 bases and J shed 7 bases, with 10 bases lying between them. CDR3: CATTMDEAFF. CDR3 nucleotide sequence: TGTGCCACCACGATGGATGAAGCTTTCTTT. Using reference TRBV28 and TRBJ1-1 for the parts outside the CDR3, the full variable domain is DVKVTQSSRYLVKRTGEKVFLECVQDMDHENMFWYRQDPGLGLRLIYFSYDVKMKEKGDIPEGYSVSREKKERFSLILESASTNQTSMYLCATTMDEAFFGQGTRLTVV.

This rearrangement joins TRBV6-5 to TRBJ1-2; TRBD1 agrees at 7 bases. V lost 5 bases to trimming and J lost 8 bases; unmatched junction nucleotides: 8. CDR3 length: 13 residues. Germline-derived CDR1 and CDR2 are MNHEY and SVGAGI. In DNA form, the CDR3 reads TGTGCCAGCAGTAGGGGACAGCCTGGGGGCTACACCTTC. Amino acid sequence: CASSRGQPGGYTF.

The V and J genes are TRBV10-3 and TRBJ1-1; unclear D gene. The CDR3 is 13 amino acids. Between the trimmed V and J ends, which lost 6 bases and 5 bases, there was a span of 13 bases. In germline, CDR1 is ENHRY, CDR2 SYGVKD. The CDR3 loop is CAIRPVFGTEAFF. As DNA, the CDR3 is TGTGCCATCAGGCCGGTTTTCGGAACTGAAGCTTTCTTT.

A single count supports this clone. CDR3 nucleotide sequence: TGTGCCAGCAGCTCTCAGACAGGGGGCGTCTCAAAACTGTTTTTT. Protein sequence: CASSSQTGGVSKLFF. The chain has TRBV7-9 and TRBJ1-4, with 10 bases fitting TRBD1. Germline V CDR1 and CDR2: SEHNR, FQNEAQ (reference sequence). The CDR3 spans 15 residues. Trimming at V came to 4 bases and at J to 10 bases, leaving 9 bases not matched to a gene. Complete variable domain (other parts from reference TRBV7-9 and TRBJ1-4): DTGVSQNPRHKITKRGQNVTFRCDPISEHNRLYWYRQTLGQGPEFLTYFQNEAQLEKSRLLSDRFSAERPKGSFSTLEIQRTEQGDSAMYLCASSSQTGGVSKLFFGSGTQLSVL.

The genes are TRBV7-2 and TRBJ1-3; D is unclear. Trimming took 1 base from V and 4 from J, leaving 8 bases between them. In germline, CDR1 is SGHTA, CDR2 FQGNSA. The CDR3 totals 14 residues. CDR3 amino acids: CASSLVGLGNTIYF. CDR3 DNA sequence: TGTGCCAGCAGCTTAGTAGGACTGGGAAACACCATATATTTT.

In regard to this clone: Other nucleotide sequences from this sample produce the same CDR3. The chain has TRBV28 and TRBJ1-5; D not certain. CDR3 length: 13 residues. Germline-derived CDR1 and CDR2 are MDHEN and SYDVKM. V was shortened by 2 bases and J by 1 base, with 3 bases between the two germline ends. The CDR3 is CASSLVSNQPQHF. The CDR3 nucleotides read TGTGCCAGCAGTTTAGTGAGCAATCAGCCCCAGCATTTT.

The chain combines TRBV18 with TRBJ2-7; the D is unclear. This CDR3 is 13 amino acids long. CDR1 is KGHSH, CDR2 LQKENI, per germline. The V end was cut by 3 bases, the J end by 4 bases, with 10 bases between. This chain's CDR3 is CASSPLREYEQYF. DNA for the CDR3: TGTGCCAGCTCACCCCTTCGTGAATACGAGCAGTACTTC.

The chain employs TRBV5-6 and TRBJ1-4; no clear D. This CDR3 comprises 14 residues. Trimming left V 6 bases short and J 4 bases short, with 13 bases between. Germline CDR1 and CDR2: SGHDT and YYEEEE. The CDR3 DNA reads as TGTGCCAGCACCTTCAAAGGGTATAATGAAAAACTGTTTTTT. Its translation: CASTFKGYNEKLFF.

In the case of this clone: Additional DNA sequences in this sample encode the identical CDR3. The chain couples TRBV4-1 to TRBJ2-5; 7 positions match TRBD1. Germline lookup yields CDR1 MGHRA and CDR2 YSYEKL. This CDR3 is built from 14 residues. Trimming cost V 1 base and J 4 bases; bases outside gene matches: 3. The DNA for the CDR3 is TGCGCCAGCAGCCAAGGGCAGGGGGTAGAGACCCAGTACTTC. This encodes CASSQGQGVETQYF.

The rearrangement joins TRBV11-2 to TRBJ1-3; no clear D gene. Germline values: CDR1 SGHAT, CDR2 FQNNGV. V lost 4 bases, J lost 0 bases, and 7 bases lay in between. The CDR3 sequence is 14 residues long. The CDR3 is CASSSSGSGNTIYF. The CDR3 DNA is TGTGCCAGCAGCTCTTCTGGCTCTGGAAACACCATATATTTT.

The gene calls are TRBV10-3 and TRBJ2-5; TRBD1 matches 8 bases. V shed 2 bases and J 2 bases; nucleotides not matched to a gene: 7. Germline V lookup: CDR1 ENHRY, CDR2 SYGVKD. The CDR3 has 16 residues. CDR3 sequence: CAISERLRGQQETQYF. The DNA for the CDR3 is TGTGCCATCAGTGAGCGACTCAGGGGGCAACAAGAGACCCAGTACTTC.

The sample holds one count of this clone. The rearrangement links TRBV7-9 to TRBJ2-2; the D call may be TRBD1 or TRBD2 (5 bases each). Germline V gene sequence: CDR1 SEHNR, CDR2 FQNEAQ (reference sequence). This CDR3 comprises 18 residues. Trimming stripped 5 bases from V and 0 bases from J, with 19 bases between. CDR3 amino acids: CASSQGKGRSANTGELFF. CDR3 bases: TGTGCCAGCAGCCAAGGAAAGGGACGGTCAGCGAACACCGGGGAGCTGTTTTTT.